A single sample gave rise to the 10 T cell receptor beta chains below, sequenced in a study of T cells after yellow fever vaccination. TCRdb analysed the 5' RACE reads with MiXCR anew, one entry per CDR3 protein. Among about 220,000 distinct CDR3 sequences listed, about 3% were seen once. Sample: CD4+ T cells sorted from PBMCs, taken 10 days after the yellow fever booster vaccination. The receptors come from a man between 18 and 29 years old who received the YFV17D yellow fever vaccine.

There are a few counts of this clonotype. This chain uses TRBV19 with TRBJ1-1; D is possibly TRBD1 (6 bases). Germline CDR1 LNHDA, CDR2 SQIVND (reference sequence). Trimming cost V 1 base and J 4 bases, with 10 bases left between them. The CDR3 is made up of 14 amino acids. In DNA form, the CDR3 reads TGTGCCAGTAGTATAGGGCGGGGGCCCACTGAAGCTTTCTTT. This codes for CASSIGRGPTEAFF.

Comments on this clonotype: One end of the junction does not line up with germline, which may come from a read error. CDR3 loop: CASSFPGGGTVTQYF. CDR3 DNA: TGTGCCAGCAGCTTCCCCGGGGGCGGTACAGTTACGCAGTATTTT. This chain uses TRBV7-9 with TRBJ2-3, with D possibly called TRBD1 or TRBD2 (6 bases each). This CDR3 region has 15 residues. Per the germline V gene, CDR1 is SEHNR and CDR2 is FQNEAQ (reference sequence).

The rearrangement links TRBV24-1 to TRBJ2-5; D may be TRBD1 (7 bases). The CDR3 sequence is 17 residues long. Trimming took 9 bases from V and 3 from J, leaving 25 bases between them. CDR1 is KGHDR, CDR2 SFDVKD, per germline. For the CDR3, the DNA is TGTGCCACCGCGTCCGGGTTGAGGAGGGACAGAGAAGAGACCCAGTACTTC. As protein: CATASGLRRDREETQYF.

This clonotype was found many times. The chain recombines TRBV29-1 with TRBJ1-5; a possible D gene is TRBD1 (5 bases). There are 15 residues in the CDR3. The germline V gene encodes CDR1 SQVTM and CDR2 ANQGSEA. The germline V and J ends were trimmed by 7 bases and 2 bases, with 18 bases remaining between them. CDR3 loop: CSAQAGAGGNQPQHF. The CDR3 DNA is TGCAGCGCCCAGGCCGGGGCCGGTGGCAATCAGCCCCAGCATTTT.

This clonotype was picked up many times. CDR3 DNA sequence: TGTGCCAGCAGTCCTCAGGGGTACACTGAAGCTTTCTTT. Residues: CASSPQGYTEAFF. V and J are TRBV5-5 and TRBJ1-1, with D possibly matching TRBD1 (6 bases). Germline V gene lookup returns CDR1 SGHKS and CDR2 YYEKEE (reference sequence). The CDR3 runs to 13 residues. V was shortened by 5 bases and J by 3 bases, with 11 bases between the two germline ends. Combining the CDR3 with reference TRBV5-5 and TRBJ1-1 gives the whole variable domain DAGVTQSPTHLIKTRGQQVTLRCSPISGHKSVSWYQQVLGQGPQFIFQYYEKEERGRGNFPDRFSARQFPNYSSELNVNALLLGDSALYLCASSPQGYTEAFFGQGTRLTVV.

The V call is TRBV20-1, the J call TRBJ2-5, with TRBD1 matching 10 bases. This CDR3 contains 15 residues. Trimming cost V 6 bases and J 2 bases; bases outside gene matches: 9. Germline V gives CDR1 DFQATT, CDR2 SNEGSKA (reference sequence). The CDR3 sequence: CSARGTGAPQETQYF. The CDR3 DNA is TGCAGTGCCCGAGGGACAGGGGCCCCACAAGAGACCCAGTACTTC.

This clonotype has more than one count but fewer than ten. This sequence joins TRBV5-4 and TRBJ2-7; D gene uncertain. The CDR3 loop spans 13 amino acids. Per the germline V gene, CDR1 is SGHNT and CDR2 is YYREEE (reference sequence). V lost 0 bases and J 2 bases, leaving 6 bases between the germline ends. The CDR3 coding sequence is TGTGCCAGCAGCTTGGACTATGCCTACGAGCAGTACGTC. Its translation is CASSLDYAYEQYV.

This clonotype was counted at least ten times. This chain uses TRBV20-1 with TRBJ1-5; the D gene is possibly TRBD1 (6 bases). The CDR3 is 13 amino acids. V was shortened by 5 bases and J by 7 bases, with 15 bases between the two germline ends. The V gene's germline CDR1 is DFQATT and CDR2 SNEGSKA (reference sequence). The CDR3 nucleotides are TGCAGTGCTCCGCCACAGGGAGGACAGCCCCAGCATTTT. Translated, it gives CSAPPQGGQPQHF.

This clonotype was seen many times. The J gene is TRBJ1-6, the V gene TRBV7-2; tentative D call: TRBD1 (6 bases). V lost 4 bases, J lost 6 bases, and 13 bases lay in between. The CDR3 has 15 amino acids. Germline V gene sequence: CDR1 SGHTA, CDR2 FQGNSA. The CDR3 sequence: CASSYQTGVNSPLHF. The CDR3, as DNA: TGTGCCAGCAGCTACCAGACAGGTGTTAATTCACCCCTCCACTTT.

The CDR3 coding sequence is TGTGCCAGCAGGGGGAGCGGCTACGAGCAGTACTTC. Its translation is CASRGSGYEQYF. The chain recombines TRBV2 with TRBJ2-7; possible D gene TRBD2, 5 bases. Trimming removed 6 bases at V and 3 bases at J, with 9 bases between. CDR3 length equals 12 residues. Germline V CDR1 and CDR2: SNHLY, FYNNEI. The whole variable domain, remainder taken from reference TRBV2 and TRBJ2-7, is EPEVTQTPSHQVTQMGQEVILRCVPISNHLYFYWYRQILGQKVEFLVSFYNNEISEKSEIFDDQFSVERPDGSNFTLKIRSTKLEDSAMYFCASRGSGYEQYFGPGTRLTVT.